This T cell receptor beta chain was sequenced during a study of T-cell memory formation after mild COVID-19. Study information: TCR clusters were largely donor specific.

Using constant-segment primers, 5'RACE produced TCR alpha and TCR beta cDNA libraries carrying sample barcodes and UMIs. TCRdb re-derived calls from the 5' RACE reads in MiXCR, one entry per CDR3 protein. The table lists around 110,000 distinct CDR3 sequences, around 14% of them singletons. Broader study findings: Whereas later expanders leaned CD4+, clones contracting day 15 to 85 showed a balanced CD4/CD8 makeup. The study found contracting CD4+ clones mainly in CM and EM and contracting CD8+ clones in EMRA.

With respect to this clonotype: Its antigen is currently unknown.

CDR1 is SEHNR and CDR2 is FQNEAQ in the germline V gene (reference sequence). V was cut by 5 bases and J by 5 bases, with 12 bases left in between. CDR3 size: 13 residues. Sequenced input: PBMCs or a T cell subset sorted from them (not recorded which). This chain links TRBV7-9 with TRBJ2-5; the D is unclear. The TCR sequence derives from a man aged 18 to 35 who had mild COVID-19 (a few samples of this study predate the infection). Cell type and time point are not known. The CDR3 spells CASSPPGDETQYF. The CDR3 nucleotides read TGTGCCAGCAGCCCGCCGGGTGACGAGACCCAGTACTTC. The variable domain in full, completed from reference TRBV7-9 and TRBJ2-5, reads DTGVSQNPRHKITKRGQNVTFRCDPISEHNRLYWYRQTLGQGPEFLTYFQNEAQLEKSRLLSDRFSAERPKGSFSTLEIQRTEQGDSAMYLCASSPPGDETQYFGPGTRLLVL.